The present TCR beta chain was sequenced within a study of T-cell memory formation after mild COVID-19. Findings of the study overall: Mainly in CM and EM were contracting CD4+ clones; CD8+ were in EMRA.

Germline-derived CDR1 and CDR2 are MGHDK and SYGVNS. Trimming shortened V by 2 bases and J by 0 bases, and 17 bases separated the two germline ends. CDR3 length: 19 amino acids. Researchers used 5'RACE with constant-segment primers to make TCR alpha and TCR beta cDNA libraries that carry sample barcodes and UMIs. One entry per CDR3 protein results from TCRdb running MiXCR on the 5' RACE reads. The sample carries roughly 150,000 distinct CDR3 sequences, around 13% recorded once. This clonotype was seen at least ten times. What it binds is unknown. The sample taken for sequencing was PBMCs or a T cell subset sorted from them (not recorded which). The chain is built from TRBV25-1 and TRBJ2-6; no clear D gene. The sequence was collected from an adult woman who had mild COVID-19 (a few samples of this study predate the infection). Cell type and time point are not known. The CDR3 nucleotides are TGTGCCAGCAGTGAAGTGTTGGGCGACACCAACTCTGGGGCCAACGTCCTGACTTTC. This encodes CASSEVLGDTNSGANVLTF.